Below, one TCR beta chain is given with its context. The data are from a study of post-analysis software for immune sequencing data. TCR beta libraries were prepared from cDNA with unique molecular identifiers. MiXCR, applied by TCRdb to the PCR reads, yields one record per CDR3 protein. The table has around 710,000 distinct CDR3 sequences, 46% seen once. The sequence was collected from a girl aged 5 to 17 with multiple sclerosis. Sequencing was carried out using blood.

The CDR3 bases are TGTGCCAGCAGACCCTCTTTCCAAGAGACCCAGTACTTC. It yields the protein CASRPSFQETQYF. V is TRBV7-9 and J is TRBJ2-5, with no clear D. Per germline, CDR1 SEHNR and CDR2 FQNEAQ (reference sequence). V was clipped by 6 bases and J by 1 base, with 9 bases between them. The CDR3 is made up of 13 amino acids.